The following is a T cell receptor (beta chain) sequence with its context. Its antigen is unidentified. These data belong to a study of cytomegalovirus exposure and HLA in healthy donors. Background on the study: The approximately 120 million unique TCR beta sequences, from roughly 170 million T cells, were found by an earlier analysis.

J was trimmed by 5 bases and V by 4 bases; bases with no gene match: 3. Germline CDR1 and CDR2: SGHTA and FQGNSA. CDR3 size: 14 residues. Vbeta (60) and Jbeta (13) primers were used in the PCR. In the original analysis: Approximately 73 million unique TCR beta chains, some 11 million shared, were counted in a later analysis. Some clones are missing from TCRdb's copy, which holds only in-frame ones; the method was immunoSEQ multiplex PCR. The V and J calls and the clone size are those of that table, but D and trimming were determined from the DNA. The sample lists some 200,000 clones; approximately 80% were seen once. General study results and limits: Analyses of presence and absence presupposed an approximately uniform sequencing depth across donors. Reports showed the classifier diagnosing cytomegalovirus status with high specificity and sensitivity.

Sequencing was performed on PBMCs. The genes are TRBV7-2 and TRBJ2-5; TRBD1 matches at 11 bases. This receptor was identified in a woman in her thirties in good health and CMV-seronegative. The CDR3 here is CASSYRTGGETQYF. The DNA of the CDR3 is TGTGCCAGCAGCTACCGGACAGGGGGCGAGACCCAGTACTTC.